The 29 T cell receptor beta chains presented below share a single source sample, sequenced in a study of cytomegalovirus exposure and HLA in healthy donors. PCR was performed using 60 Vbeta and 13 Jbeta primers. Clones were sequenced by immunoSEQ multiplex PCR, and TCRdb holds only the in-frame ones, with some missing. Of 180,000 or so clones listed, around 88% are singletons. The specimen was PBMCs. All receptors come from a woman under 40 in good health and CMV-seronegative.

DNA for the CDR3: TGTGCCAGCAGCAGGACTAGCCTCAATGAGCAGTTCTTC. It codes for CASSRTSLNEQFF. The V and J genes are TRBV5-4 and TRBJ2-1, with TRBD2 matching over 8 bases. The CDR3 totals 13 residues. Germline V gene sequence: CDR1 SGHNT, CDR2 YYREEE (reference sequence). Trimming at V came to 4 bases and at J to 6 bases, leaving 3 bases not matched to a gene.

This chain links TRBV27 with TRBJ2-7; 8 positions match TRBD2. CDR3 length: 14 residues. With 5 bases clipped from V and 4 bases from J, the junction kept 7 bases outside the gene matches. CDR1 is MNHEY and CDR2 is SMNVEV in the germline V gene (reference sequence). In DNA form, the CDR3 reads TGTGCCAGCAGTCCAGGACTAGCCGGATACGAGCAGTACTTC. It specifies CASSPGLAGYEQYF.

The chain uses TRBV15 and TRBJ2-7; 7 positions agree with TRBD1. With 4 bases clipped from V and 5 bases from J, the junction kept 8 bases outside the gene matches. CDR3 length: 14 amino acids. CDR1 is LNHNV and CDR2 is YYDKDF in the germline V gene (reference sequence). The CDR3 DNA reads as TGTGCCACCAGCATGGGAGAGGGGGCCAACGAGCAGTACTTC. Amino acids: CATSMGEGANEQYF. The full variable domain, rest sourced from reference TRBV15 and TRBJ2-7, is DAMVIQNPRYQVTQFGKPVTLSCSQTLNHNVMYWYQQKSSQAPKLLFHYYDKDFNNEADTPDNFQSRRPNTSFCFLDIRSPGLGDTAMYLCATSMGEGANEQYFGPGTRLTVT.

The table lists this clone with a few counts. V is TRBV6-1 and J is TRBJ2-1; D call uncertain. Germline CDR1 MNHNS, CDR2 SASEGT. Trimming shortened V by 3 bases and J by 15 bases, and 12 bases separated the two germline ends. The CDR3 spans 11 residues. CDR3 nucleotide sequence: TGTGCCAGCAGTGAGACACCGTTTTCGTTCTTC. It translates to CASSETPFSFF.

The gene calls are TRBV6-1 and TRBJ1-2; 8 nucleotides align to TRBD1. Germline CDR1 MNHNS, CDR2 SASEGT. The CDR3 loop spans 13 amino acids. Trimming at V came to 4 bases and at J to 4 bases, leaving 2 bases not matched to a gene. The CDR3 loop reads CASSGTGIYGYTF. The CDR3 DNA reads TGTGCCAGCAGTGGGACAGGGATCTATGGCTACACCTTC.

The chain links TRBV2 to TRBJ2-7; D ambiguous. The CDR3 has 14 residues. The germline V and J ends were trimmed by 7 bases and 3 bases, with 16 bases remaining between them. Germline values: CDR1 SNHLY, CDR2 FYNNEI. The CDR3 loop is CASTTMGTYYEQYF. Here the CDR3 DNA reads TGTGCCAGCACCACGATGGGCACCTACTACGAGCAGTACTTC.

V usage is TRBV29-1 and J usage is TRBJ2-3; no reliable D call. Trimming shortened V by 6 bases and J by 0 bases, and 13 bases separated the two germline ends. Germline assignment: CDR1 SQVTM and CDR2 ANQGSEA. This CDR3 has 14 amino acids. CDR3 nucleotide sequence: TGCAGCGTCTCTACTACCACAAGCACAGATACGCAGTATTTT. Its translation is CSVSTTTSTDTQYF.

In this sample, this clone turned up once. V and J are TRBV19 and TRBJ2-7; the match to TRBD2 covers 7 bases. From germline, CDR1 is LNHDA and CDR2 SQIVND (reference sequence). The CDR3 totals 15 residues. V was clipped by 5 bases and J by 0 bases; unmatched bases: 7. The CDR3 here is CASSPIAGGSYEQYF. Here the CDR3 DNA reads TGTGCCAGTAGTCCAATAGCGGGTGGCTCCTACGAGCAGTACTTC. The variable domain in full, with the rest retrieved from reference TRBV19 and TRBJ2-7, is DGGITQSPKYLFRKEGQNVTLSCEQNLNHDAMYWYRQDPGQGLRLIYYSQIVNDFQKGDIAEGYSVSREKKESFPLTVTSAQKNPTAFYLCASSPIAGGSYEQYFGPGTRLTVT.

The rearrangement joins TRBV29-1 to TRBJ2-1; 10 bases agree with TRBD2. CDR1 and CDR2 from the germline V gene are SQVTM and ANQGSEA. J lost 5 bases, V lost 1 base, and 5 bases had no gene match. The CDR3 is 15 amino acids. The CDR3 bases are TGCAGCGTTGAAGTAAGCGGGAGGGCCGACAATGAGCAGTTCTTC. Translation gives CSVEVSGRADNEQFF.

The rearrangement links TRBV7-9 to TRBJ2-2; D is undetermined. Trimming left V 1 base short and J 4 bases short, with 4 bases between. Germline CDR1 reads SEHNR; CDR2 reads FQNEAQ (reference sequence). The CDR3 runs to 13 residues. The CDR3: CASSLELTGELFF. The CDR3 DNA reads TGTGCCAGCAGCTTAGAGCTCACCGGGGAGCTGTTTTTT.

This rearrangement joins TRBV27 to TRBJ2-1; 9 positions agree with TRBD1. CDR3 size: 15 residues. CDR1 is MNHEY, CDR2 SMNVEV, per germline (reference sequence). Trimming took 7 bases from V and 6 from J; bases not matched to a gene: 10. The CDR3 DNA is TGTGCCAGCACCGCCGGGACAGGGTCGGTCAATGAGCAGTTCTTC. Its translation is CASTAGTGSVNEQFF.

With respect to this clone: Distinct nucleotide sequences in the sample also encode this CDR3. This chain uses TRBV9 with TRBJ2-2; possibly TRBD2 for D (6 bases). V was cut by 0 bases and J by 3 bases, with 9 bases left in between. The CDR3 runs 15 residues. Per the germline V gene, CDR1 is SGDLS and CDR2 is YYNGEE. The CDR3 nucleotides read TGTGCCAGCAGCGTAGCTGGAGGGGACACCGGGGAGCTGTTTTTT. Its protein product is CASSVAGGDTGELFF. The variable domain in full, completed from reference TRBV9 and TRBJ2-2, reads DSGVTQTPKHLITATGQRVTLRCSPRSGDLSVYWYQQSLDQGLQFLIQYYNGEERAKGNILERFSAQQFPDLHSELNLSSLELGDSALYFCASSVAGGDTGELFFGEGSRLTVL.

The CDR3 sequence: CAISARGVRETQYF. CDR3 nucleotides: TGTGCCATCAGTGCCAGGGGGGTGCGGGAGACCCAGTACTTC. The genes are TRBV10-3 and TRBJ2-5; weak D call: TRBD1 (7 bases). The germline V and J ends were trimmed by 4 bases and 5 bases, with 14 bases remaining between them. The CDR3 spans 14 residues. Germline V gene lookup returns CDR1 ENHRY and CDR2 SYGVKD.

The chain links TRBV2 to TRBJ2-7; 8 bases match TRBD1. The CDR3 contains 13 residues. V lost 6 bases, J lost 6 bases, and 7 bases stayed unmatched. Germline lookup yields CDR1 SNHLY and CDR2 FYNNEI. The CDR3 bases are TGTGCCAGCAGAGCGGACAGGGAGGCCGAGCAGTACTTC. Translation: CASRADREAEQYF.

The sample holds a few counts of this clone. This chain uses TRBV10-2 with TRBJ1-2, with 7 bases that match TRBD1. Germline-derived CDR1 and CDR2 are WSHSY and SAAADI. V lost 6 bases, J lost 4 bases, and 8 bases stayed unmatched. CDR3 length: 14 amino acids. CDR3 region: CASRETGPPYGYTF. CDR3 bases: TGCGCCAGCAGAGAGACAGGGCCCCCCTATGGCTACACCTTC.

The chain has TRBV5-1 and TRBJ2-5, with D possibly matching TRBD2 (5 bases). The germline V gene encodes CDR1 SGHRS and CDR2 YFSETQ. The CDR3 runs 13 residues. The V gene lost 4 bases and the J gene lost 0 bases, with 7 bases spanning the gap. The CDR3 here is CASSEGNQETQYF. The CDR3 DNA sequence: TGCGCCAGCAGCGAGGGAAACCAAGAGACCCAGTACTTC. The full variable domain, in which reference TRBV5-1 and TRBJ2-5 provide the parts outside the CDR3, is KAGVTQTPRYLIKTRGQQVTLSCSPISGHRSVSWYQQTPGQGLQFLFEYFSETQRNKGNFPGRFSGRQFSNSRSEMNVSTLELGDSALYLCASSEGNQETQYFGPGTRLLVL.

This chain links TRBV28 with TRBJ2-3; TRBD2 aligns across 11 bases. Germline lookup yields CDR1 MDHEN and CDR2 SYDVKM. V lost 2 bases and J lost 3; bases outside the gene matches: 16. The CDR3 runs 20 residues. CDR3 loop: CASSLASLAGGLIGTDTQYF. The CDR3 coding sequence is TGTGCCAGCAGTTTAGCTTCTTTAGCGGGAGGGCTAATAGGGACAGATACGCAGTATTTT.

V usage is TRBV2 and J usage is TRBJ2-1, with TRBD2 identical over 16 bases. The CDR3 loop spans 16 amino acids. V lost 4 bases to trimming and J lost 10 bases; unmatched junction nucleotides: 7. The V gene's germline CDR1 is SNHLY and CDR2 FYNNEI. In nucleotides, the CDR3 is TGTGCCAGCAGTGGGGGACTAGCGGGGGGGCCGGGGGAGCAGTTCTTC. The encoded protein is CASSGGLAGGPGEQFF.

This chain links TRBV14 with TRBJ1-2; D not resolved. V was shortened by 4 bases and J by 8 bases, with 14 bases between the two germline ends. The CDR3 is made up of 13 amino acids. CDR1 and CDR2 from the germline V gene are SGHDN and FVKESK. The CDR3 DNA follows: TGTGCCAGCAGCCTCGGGGTAGTGGAAGGCTACACCTTC. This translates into CASSLGVVEGYTF.

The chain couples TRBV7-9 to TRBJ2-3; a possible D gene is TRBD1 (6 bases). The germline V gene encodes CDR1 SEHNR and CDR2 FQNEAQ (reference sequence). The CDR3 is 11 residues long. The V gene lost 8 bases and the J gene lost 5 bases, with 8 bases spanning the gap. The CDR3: CASARGDTQYF. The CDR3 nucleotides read TGTGCCAGCGCCAGGGGAGATACGCAGTATTTT.

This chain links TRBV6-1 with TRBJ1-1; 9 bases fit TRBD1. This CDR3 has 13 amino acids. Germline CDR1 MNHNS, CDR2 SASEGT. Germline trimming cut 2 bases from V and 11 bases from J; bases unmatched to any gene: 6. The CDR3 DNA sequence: TGTGCCAGCAGTGAATCCGGGACAGGGAGGGCTTTCTTT. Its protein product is CASSESGTGRAFF.

This CDR3 reads CASSVLSTSGINTGELFF. The CDR3 region has the DNA TGCGCCAGCAGCGTGCTCTCAACTAGCGGGATCAACACCGGGGAGCTGTTTTTT. V and J are TRBV5-1 and TRBJ2-2; 10 bases align to TRBD2. The CDR3 runs 18 residues. V shed 4 bases, J shed 2 bases, and the junction held 11 bases outside the gene matches. Germline V gene lookup returns CDR1 SGHRS and CDR2 YFSETQ.

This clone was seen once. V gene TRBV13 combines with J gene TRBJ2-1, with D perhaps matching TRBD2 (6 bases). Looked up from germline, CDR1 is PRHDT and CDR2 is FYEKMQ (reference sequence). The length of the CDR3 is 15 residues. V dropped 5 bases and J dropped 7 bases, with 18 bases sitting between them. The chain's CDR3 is CASSRGLRGLNEQFF. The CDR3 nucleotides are TGTGCCAGCAGCCGAGGACTGCGGGGATTGAATGAGCAGTTCTTC.

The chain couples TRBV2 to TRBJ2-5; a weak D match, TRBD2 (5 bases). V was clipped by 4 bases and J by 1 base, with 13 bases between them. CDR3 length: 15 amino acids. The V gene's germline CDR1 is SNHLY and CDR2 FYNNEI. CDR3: CASSGQAGTQETQYF. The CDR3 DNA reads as TGTGCCAGCAGTGGCCAGGCGGGTACCCAAGAGACCCAGTACTTC.

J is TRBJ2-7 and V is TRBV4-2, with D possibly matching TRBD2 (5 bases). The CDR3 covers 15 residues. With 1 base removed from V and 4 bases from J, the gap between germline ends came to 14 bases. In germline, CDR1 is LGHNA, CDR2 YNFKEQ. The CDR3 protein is CASSQGDSDAYEQYF. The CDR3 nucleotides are TGTGCCAGCAGCCAAGGGGATAGCGACGCTTACGAGCAGTACTTC.

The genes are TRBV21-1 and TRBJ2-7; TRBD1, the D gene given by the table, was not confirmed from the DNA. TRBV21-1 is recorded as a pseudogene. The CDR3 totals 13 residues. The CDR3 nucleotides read TGTGCCTCCAGGGGGTCAGTAACCTACGAGCAGTACTTC. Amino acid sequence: CASRGSVTYEQYF.

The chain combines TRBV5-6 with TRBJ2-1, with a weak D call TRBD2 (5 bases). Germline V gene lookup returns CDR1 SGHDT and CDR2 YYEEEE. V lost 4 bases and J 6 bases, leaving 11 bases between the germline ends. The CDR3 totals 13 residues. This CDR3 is CASSPVGSNEQFF. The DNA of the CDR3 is TGTGCCAGCAGCCCGGTAGGGAGCAATGAGCAGTTCTTC.

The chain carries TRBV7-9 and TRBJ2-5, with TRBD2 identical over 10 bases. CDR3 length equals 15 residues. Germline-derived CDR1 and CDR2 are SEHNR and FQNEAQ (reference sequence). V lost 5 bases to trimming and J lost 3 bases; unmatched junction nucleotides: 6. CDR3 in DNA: TGTGCCAGCAGCCGCCTCGGGACTAGCGAAGAGACCCAGTACTTC. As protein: CASSRLGTSEETQYF.

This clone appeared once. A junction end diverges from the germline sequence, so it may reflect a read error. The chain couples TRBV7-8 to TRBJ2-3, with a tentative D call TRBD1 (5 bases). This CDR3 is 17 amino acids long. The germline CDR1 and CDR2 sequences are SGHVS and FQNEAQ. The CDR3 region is CASSLTGGPGSTDAQYF. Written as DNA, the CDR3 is TGTGCCAGCAGCCTAACAGGTGGACCCGGTAGCACAGATGCGCAGTATTTT.